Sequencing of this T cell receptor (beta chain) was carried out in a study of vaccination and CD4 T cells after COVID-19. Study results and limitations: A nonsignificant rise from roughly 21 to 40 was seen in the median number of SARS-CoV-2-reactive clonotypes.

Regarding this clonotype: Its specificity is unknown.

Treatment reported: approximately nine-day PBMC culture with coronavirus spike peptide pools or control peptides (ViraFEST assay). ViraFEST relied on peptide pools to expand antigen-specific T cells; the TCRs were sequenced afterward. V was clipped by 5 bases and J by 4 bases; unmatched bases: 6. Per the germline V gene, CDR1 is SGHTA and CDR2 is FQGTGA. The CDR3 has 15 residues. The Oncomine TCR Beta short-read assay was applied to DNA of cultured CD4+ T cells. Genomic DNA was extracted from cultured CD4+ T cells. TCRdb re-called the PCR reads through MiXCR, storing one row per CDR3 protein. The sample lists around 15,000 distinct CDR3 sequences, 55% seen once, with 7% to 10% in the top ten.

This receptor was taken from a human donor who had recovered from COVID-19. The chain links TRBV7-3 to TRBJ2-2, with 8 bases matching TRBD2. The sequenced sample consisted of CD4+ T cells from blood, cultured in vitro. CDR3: CASSKGLAGTGELFF. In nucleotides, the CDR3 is TGTGCCAGCAGCAAAGGACTAGCTGGCACCGGGGAGCTGTTTTTT.